The T cell receptor beta chain described here comes from a study of blood T cells in healthy people across ages. General study points: Age brought a roughly linear fall in TCR beta diversity measured per million T cells. Strong correlation existed between TCR beta diversity and naive T cell percentage.

This clonotype was seen only a few times. Its specificity is unknown. Germline CDR1 SQVTM, CDR2 ANQGSEA. Trimming left V 3 bases short and J 3 bases short, with 11 bases between. The CDR3 has 13 amino acids. Together with a sample-barcoded 5' primer, a J-beta primer mix was included in a second PCR lasting 7 to 11 cycles. One entry per CDR3 protein, called by TCRdb with MiXCR from the 5' RACE reads. This repertoire shows about 900,000 distinct CDR3 sequences, about 62% found once; its top ten account for about a quarter. Each donor supplied 7.5 to 10 milliliters of peripheral blood. The source is a man aged 30-40 years in good health. Sequenced sample: blood. The rearrangement uses TRBV29-1 and TRBJ1-2; no firm D call. The CDR3 reads CSVDGDTYYGYTF. The CDR3 DNA sequence: TGCAGCGTTGACGGGGATACTTACTATGGCTACACCTTC.